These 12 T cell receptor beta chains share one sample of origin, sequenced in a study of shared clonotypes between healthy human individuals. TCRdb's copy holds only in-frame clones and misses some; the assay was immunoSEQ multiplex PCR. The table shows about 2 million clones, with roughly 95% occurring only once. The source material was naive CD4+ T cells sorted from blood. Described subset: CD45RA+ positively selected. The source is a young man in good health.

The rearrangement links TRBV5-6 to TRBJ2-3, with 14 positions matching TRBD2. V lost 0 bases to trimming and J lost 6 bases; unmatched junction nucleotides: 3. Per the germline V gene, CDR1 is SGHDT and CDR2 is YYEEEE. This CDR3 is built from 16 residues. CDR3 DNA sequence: TGTGCCAGCAGCTTGGGACTAGCGGGGGGGCCGGATACGCAGTATTTT. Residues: CASSLGLAGGPDTQYF.

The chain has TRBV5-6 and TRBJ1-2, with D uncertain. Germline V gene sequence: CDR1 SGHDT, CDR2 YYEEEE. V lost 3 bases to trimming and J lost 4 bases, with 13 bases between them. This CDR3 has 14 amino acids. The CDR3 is CASSSAPSGYGYTF. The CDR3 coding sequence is TGTGCCAGCAGCTCTGCCCCCTCGGGCTATGGCTACACCTTC.

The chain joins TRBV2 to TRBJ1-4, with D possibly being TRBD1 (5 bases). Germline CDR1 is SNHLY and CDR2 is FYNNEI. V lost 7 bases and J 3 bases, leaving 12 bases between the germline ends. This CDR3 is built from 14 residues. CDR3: CASTRQFSNEKLFF. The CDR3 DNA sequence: TGTGCCAGCACAAGACAGTTCTCTAATGAAAAACTGTTTTTT.

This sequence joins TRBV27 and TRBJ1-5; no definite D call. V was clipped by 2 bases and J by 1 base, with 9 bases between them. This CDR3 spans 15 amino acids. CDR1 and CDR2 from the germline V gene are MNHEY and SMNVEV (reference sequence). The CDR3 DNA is TGTGCCAGCAGTTTAGAGGGCAGCAGCAATCAGCCCCAGCATTTT. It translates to CASSLEGSSNQPQHF.

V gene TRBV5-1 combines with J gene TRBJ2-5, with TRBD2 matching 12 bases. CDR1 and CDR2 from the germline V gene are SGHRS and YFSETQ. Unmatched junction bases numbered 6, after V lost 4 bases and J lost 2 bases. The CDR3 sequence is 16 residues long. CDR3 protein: CASSRGLAGPQETQYF. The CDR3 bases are TGCGCCAGCAGCAGAGGACTAGCGGGACCTCAAGAGACCCAGTACTTC.

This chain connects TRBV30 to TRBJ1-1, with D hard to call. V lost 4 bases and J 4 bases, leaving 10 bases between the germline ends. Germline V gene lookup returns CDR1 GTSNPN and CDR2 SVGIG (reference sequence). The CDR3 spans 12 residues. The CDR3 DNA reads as TGTGCCTGGAAAGACCGGGGCACTGAAGCTTTCTTT. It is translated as CAWKDRGTEAFF. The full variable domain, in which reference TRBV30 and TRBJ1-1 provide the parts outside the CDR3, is SQTIHQWPATLVQPVGSPLSLECTVEGTSNPNLYWYRQAAGRGLQLLFYSVGIGQISSEVPQNLSASRPQDRQFILSSKKLLLSDSGFYLCAWKDRGTEAFFGQGTRLTVV.

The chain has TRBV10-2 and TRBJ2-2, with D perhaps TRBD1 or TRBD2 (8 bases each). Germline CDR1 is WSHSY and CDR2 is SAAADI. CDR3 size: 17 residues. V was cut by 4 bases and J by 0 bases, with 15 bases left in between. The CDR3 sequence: CASSVDRGLANTGELFF. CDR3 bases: TGCGCCAGCAGTGTAGACAGGGGACTAGCGAACACCGGGGAGCTGTTTTTT.

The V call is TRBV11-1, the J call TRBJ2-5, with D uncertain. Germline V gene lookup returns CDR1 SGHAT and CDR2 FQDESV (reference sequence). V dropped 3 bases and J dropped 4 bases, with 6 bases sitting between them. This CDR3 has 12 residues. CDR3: CASSFRGETQYF. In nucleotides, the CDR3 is TGTGCCAGCAGCTTCCGAGGAGAGACCCAGTACTTC.

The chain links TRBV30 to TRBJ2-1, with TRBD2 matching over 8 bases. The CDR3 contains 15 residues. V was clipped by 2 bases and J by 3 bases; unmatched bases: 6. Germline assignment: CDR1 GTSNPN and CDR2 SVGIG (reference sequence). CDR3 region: CAWSTGLAVYNEQFF. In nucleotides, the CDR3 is TGTGCCTGGAGTACAGGACTAGCCGTCTACAATGAGCAGTTCTTC.

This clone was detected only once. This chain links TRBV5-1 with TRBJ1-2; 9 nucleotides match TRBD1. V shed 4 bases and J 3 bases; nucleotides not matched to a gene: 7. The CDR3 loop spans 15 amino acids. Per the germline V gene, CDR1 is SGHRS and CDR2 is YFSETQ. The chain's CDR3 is CASSPDGQGYYGYTF. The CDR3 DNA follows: TGCGCCAGCAGCCCGGATGGACAGGGGTACTATGGCTACACCTTC. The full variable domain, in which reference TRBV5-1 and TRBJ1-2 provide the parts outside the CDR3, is KAGVTQTPRYLIKTRGQQVTLSCSPISGHRSVSWYQQTPGQGLQFLFEYFSETQRNKGNFPGRFSGRQFSNSRSEMNVSTLELGDSALYLCASSPDGQGYYGYTFGSGTRLTVV.

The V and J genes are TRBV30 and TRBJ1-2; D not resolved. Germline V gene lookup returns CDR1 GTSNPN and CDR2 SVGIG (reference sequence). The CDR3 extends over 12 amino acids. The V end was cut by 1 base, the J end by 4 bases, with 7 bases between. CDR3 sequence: CAWSEQLYGYTF. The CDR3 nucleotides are TGTGCCTGGAGTGAACAGCTCTATGGCTACACCTTC.

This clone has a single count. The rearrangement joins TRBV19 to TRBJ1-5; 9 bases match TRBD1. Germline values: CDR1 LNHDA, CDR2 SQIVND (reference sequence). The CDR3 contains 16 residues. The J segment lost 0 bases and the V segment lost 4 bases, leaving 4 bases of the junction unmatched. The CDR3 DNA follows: TGTGCCAGTAGTAGGAGACAGGGGGATAGCAATCAGCCCCAGCATTTT. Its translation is CASSRRQGDSNQPQHF.